The 24 T cell receptor beta chains given below trace back to one sample, sequenced in a study of T cell changes during pregnancy in multiple sclerosis. Profiled with immunoSEQ multiplex PCR; TCRdb holds only in-frame clones, not every one. The data contain about 21,000 clones, approximately 90% of them seen just once; the ten biggest clones take up 0.6% to 0.85%. The specimen comprised CD4+ T cells from peripheral blood mononuclear cells, sampled in the third trimester of pregnancy. The receptors derive from a female donor with multiple sclerosis, enrolled in a pregnancy study.

This clone was counted a single time. V is TRBV4-1 and J is TRBJ2-2; D possibly corresponds to TRBD2 (7 bases). The CDR3 is 16 residues long. CDR1 and CDR2 from the germline V gene are MGHRA and YSYEKL. Trimming shortened V by 1 base and J by 1 base, and 10 bases separated the two germline ends. The CDR3 reads CASSQGGGGNTGELFF. CDR3 nucleotides: TGCGCCAGCAGCCAAGGGGGAGGGGGGAACACCGGGGAGCTGTTTTTT.

CDR3 in amino acids: CASSDRAGANVLTF. CDR3 nucleotide sequence: TGTGCCAGCAGTGACCGGGCTGGGGCCAACGTCCTGACTTTC. The chain links TRBV2 to TRBJ2-6, with D uncertain. Trimming pared 3 bases from V and 2 bases from J, leaving 5 bases between. The germline CDR1 and CDR2 sequences are SNHLY and FYNNEI. This CDR3 has 14 residues.

The rearrangement uses TRBV7-8 and TRBJ2-2; D is possibly TRBD2 (5 bases). The CDR3 is 13 amino acids. The germline gives CDR1 SGHVS, CDR2 FQNEAQ. Trimming left V 6 bases short and J 3 bases short, with 8 bases between. In DNA form, the CDR3 reads TGTGCCAGCAGAGCGGACGACACCGGGGAGCTGTTTTTT. Translating it yields CASRADDTGELFF.

This sequence joins TRBV11-1 and TRBJ2-7; TRBD1 matches 7 bases. There are 13 residues in the CDR3. Germline assignment: CDR1 SGHAT and CDR2 FQDESV (reference sequence). With 5 bases clipped from V and 3 bases from J, the junction kept 4 bases outside the gene matches. In DNA, the CDR3 is TGTGCCAGCAGCCGGACAGGTAACTACGAGCAGTACTTC. Its translation: CASSRTGNYEQYF.

The rearrangement uses TRBV2 and TRBJ2-7, with 7 nucleotides matching TRBD2. The CDR3 is 15 residues long. Trimming removed 5 bases from V and 2 bases from J; junction bases left unmatched: 9. The germline V gene has CDR1 SNHLY and CDR2 FYNNEI. The CDR3 region is CASSKGRGGPYEQYF. CDR3 sequence (DNA): TGTGCCAGCAGTAAAGGGAGGGGAGGGCCCTACGAGCAGTACTTC.

This chain connects TRBV18 to TRBJ1-1; a possible D gene is TRBD1 (5 bases). The V end lost 5 bases, the J end lost 2 bases, and 12 bases lay between the germline ends. Germline values: CDR1 KGHSH, CDR2 LQKENI. The CDR3 spans 14 residues. The CDR3, as DNA: TGTGCCAGCTCAAATTCACAGGCTAACACTGAAGCTTTCTTT. It specifies CASSNSQANTEAFF.

This sequence joins TRBV9 and TRBJ2-1; 9 nucleotides line up with TRBD1. This CDR3 is built from 16 residues. V lost 0 bases to trimming and J lost 4 bases; unmatched junction nucleotides: 5. CDR1 SGDLS and CDR2 YYNGEE come from the germline V gene. CDR3 sequence (DNA): TGTGCCAGCAGCGTAGGGTTGGGACAGGGTTACAATGAGCAGTTCTTC. Its protein is CASSVGLGQGYNEQFF.

The chain is built from TRBV7-2 and TRBJ2-1; the match to TRBD2 covers 7 bases. Germline-derived CDR1 and CDR2 are SGHTA and FQGNSA. V was pared by 1 base and J by 6 bases, with 12 bases of the junction left unmatched. This CDR3 contains 17 residues. The CDR3 loop reads CASSLVWGGEVGNEQFF. The CDR3 DNA follows: TGTGCCAGCAGCTTAGTCTGGGGGGGAGAGGTGGGCAATGAGCAGTTCTTC. The full variable domain, with the rest looked up from reference TRBV7-2 and TRBJ2-1, is GAGVSQSPSNKVTEKGKDVELRCDPISGHTALYWYRQSLGQGLEFLIYFQGNSAPDKSGLPSDRFSAERTGGSVSTLTIQRTQQEDSAVYLCASSLVWGGEVGNEQFFGPGTRLTVL.

This sequence joins TRBV10-1 and TRBJ1-1, with 9 bases lining up with TRBD1. V shed 0 bases, J shed 3 bases, and the junction held 2 bases outside the gene matches. Germline CDR1 WNHNN, CDR2 SYGVQD (reference sequence). This CDR3 spans 15 amino acids. Written as DNA, the CDR3 is TGCGCCAGCAGTGAGTCACAGGGGGCTGACACTGAAGCTTTCTTT. Its translation is CASSESQGADTEAFF.

The chain carries TRBV9 and TRBJ2-1; 11 bases are a match to TRBD2. Germline CDR1 reads SGDLS; CDR2 reads YYNGEE. The CDR3 consists of 17 residues. V dropped 4 bases and J dropped 3; count of bases not matched to a gene: 9. CDR3 sequence: CASSPASGGINYNEQFF. The CDR3 bases are TGTGCCAGCAGCCCGGCTAGCGGGGGGATTAACTACAATGAGCAGTTCTTC.

The chain uses TRBV7-9 and TRBJ1-1, with TRBD1 identical over 11 bases. Germline assignment: CDR1 SEHNR and CDR2 FQNEAQ (reference sequence). There are 15 residues in the CDR3. The ends lost 1 base at V and 7 bases at J; junction bases unmatched: 5. The CDR3 protein is CASSLGTGGLSEAFF. The CDR3 DNA reads TGTGCCAGCAGCTTAGGGACAGGGGGCTTAAGTGAAGCTTTCTTT.

V usage is TRBV19 and J usage is TRBJ2-1; D perhaps matches TRBD1 (6 bases). Germline V gene lookup returns CDR1 LNHDA and CDR2 SQIVND (reference sequence). Trimming took 6 bases from V and 2 from J, leaving 11 bases between them. The CDR3 spans 14 residues. The CDR3 DNA reads TGTGCCAGTAGCAGGGGAAGAACCTACAATGAGCAGTTCTTC. This gives the protein CASSRGRTYNEQFF.

The chain combines TRBV5-5 with TRBJ1-1; TRBD1 aligns across 7 bases. Trimming at V came to 3 bases and at J to 4 bases, leaving 6 bases not matched to a gene. Germline-derived CDR1 and CDR2 are SGHKS and YYEKEE (reference sequence). This CDR3 is 14 amino acids long. The chain's CDR3 is CASSSKTGITEAFF. For the CDR3, the DNA is TGTGCCAGCAGCTCCAAGACAGGGATCACTGAAGCTTTCTTT.

This rearrangement joins TRBV2 to TRBJ2-5; 13 bases map to TRBD2. The CDR3 has 16 amino acids. CDR1 is SNHLY, CDR2 FYNNEI, per germline. Germline trimming cut 5 bases from V and 5 bases from J; bases unmatched to any gene: 8. CDR3 in DNA: TGTGCCAGCAGTCTGTGGACTAGCGGGGGCTATGAGACCCAGTACTTC. It is translated as CASSLWTSGGYETQYF.

The chain is built from TRBV10-1 and TRBJ2-7; D call uncertain. The CDR3 covers 13 residues. V was trimmed by 2 bases and J by 1 base, leaving 6 bases between them. The germline V gene has CDR1 WNHNN and CDR2 SYGVQD (reference sequence). The CDR3 DNA follows: TGCGCCAGCAGTGAGGACTTTTCCTACGAGCAGTACTTC. Translating gives CASSEDFSYEQYF.

The count of this clone is one. The chain is built from TRBV4-2 and TRBJ2-3; 9 nucleotides agree with TRBD2. CDR3 length: 17 amino acids. Trimming at V came to 0 bases and at J to 7 bases, leaving 11 bases not matched to a gene. Germline V gene sequence: CDR1 LGHNA, CDR2 YNFKEQ. Here the CDR3 reads CASSQDWQRGALYTQYF. As DNA, the CDR3 is TGTGCCAGCAGCCAAGATTGGCAGCGGGGGGCGTTATATACGCAGTATTTT.

This chain uses TRBV29-1 with TRBJ1-6, with TRBD1 identical over 7 bases. Germline V CDR1 and CDR2: SQVTM, ANQGSEA. V lost 8 bases, J lost 10 bases, and 20 bases stayed unmatched. The CDR3 extends over 16 amino acids. The CDR3 is CSPIGGQRVVWSPLHF. CDR3 DNA: TGCAGCCCCATTGGGGGACAGAGGGTGGTTTGGTCACCCCTCCACTTT.

This chain joins TRBV7-2 and TRBJ1-5, with a possible D match to TRBD1 (5 bases). The CDR3 loop spans 14 amino acids. V dropped 5 bases and J dropped 5 bases, with 13 bases sitting between them. Looked up from germline, CDR1 is SGHTA and CDR2 is FQGNSA. In DNA form, the CDR3 reads TGTGCCAGCAGCCCGGACACCTCCTATCAGCCCCAGCATTTT. Its protein product is CASSPDTSYQPQHF.

The rearrangement links TRBV30 to TRBJ1-2; unclear D gene. Germline CDR1 is GTSNPN and CDR2 is SVGIG (reference sequence). This CDR3 is 12 amino acids long. The ends were cut back, 1 base at V and 4 bases at J, with 7 bases in the middle. The CDR3 bases are TGTGCCTGGAGTGGCAGATTCTATGGCTACACCTTC. Its translation is CAWSGRFYGYTF.

The V call is TRBV2, the J call TRBJ1-6; a weak D match, TRBD1 (5 bases). The CDR3 has 11 amino acids. The germline V gene has CDR1 SNHLY and CDR2 FYNNEI. Trimming took 7 bases from V and 9 from J, leaving 7 bases between them. The CDR3 nucleotides read TGTGCCAGCACGGGGGGTTCACCCCTCCACTTT. This gives the protein CASTGGSPLHF.

The rearrangement joins TRBV6-6 to TRBJ1-1, with 7 bases identical to TRBD1. J lost 2 bases, V lost 5 bases, and 2 bases had no gene match. CDR3 length: 13 amino acids. Germline CDR1 MNHNY, CDR2 SVGAGI (reference sequence). The CDR3 DNA reads as TGTGCCAGCAGTCGACAGGGTAACACTGAAGCTTTCTTT. Translating gives CASSRQGNTEAFF.

The rearrangement links TRBV6-5 to TRBJ2-2, with D possibly matching TRBD2 (6 bases). Trimming took 5 bases from V and 1 from J, leaving 11 bases between them. CDR1 MNHEY and CDR2 SVGAGI come from the germline V gene. This CDR3 has 15 amino acids. CDR3 residues: CASSRGTGNTGELFF. The CDR3, as DNA: TGTGCCAGCAGTCGCGGGACGGGGAACACCGGGGAGCTGTTTTTT.

This chain uses TRBV9 with TRBJ1-1; the match to TRBD1 covers 9 bases. J lost 6 bases, V lost 0 bases, and 6 bases had no gene match. The CDR3 runs to 15 residues. Germline loops: CDR1 SGDLS, CDR2 YYNGEE. The CDR3 region has the DNA TGTGCCAGCAGCGTAGGGGACAGGGCCTACTCTGAAGCTTTCTTT. The encoded protein is CASSVGDRAYSEAFF. The full variable domain, its missing parts supplied by reference TRBV9 and TRBJ1-1, is DSGVTQTPKHLITATGQRVTLRCSPRSGDLSVYWYQQSLDQGLQFLIQYYNGEERAKGNILERFSAQQFPDLHSELNLSSLELGDSALYFCASSVGDRAYSEAFFGQGTRLTVV.

This clone was counted a few times. The chain employs TRBV11-2 and TRBJ2-2; no reliable D call. The V gene lost 1 base and the J gene lost 3 bases, with 9 bases spanning the gap. The germline gives CDR1 SGHAT, CDR2 FQNNGV. There are 15 residues in the CDR3. Written as DNA, the CDR3 is TGTGCCAGCAGCTTAGTGAGCAGCGACACCGGGGAGCTGTTTTTT. It is translated as CASSLVSSDTGELFF.